The 30 T cell receptor beta chains given below trace back to one sample, sequenced in a study of regulatory T cells in long-lasting Graves disease (dated by TCRdb to about 2021). To prepare the library, multiplex PCR was applied. Sequenced using an Illumina HiSeq 4000. CDR3 regions were amplified by Arm-PCR with iRepertoire HTBI primers to construct TCR beta libraries. TCRdb reprocessed the public reads (quality trimming at Q25 with fastp, clone calling with MiXCR) and kept in-frame beta chains. Entries that share a CDR3 protein sequence are merged under the most common genes and DNA. The sample table contains 350,000 to 550,000 distinct CDR3 sequences; only one count was recorded for under 15% of them. The ten most abundant clones make up 16% of the sample. The time point label, as the study defines it: newly diagnosed GD, antithyroid drugs for less than 3 months. For both TCR sequencing and RNA sequencing, RNA was extracted from PBMCs using TRIzol.

The sample also formed part of further work on T cells in Graves' hyperthyroidism and ophthalmopathy.

The sample in question was peripheral blood mononuclear cells (PBMCs), obtained at new diagnosis, from a patient treated with antithyroid drugs. These receptors were taken from a woman in her twenties or thirties with Graves disease. Donor details come from another sample of the same person, matched by shared clones.

The chain links TRBV30 to TRBJ1-1; TRBD1 matches at 9 bases. CDR3 size: 15 residues. Unmatched junction bases numbered 9, after V lost 5 bases and J lost 2 bases. Germline CDR1 GTSNPN, CDR2 SVGIG (reference sequence). CDR3 amino acids: CAWDPGTGYNTEAFF. CDR3 DNA sequence: TGTGCCTGGGATCCGGGGACAGGGTACAACACTGAAGCTTTCTTT.

This clonotype has just a few counts. CDR3 in amino acids: CASSLALLTSRGETQYF. The DNA for the CDR3 is TGCGCCAGCAGCTTGGCCCTTTTGACCTCCAGAGGAGAGACCCAGTACTTC. The chain couples TRBV5-1 to TRBJ2-5; D uncertain. Looked up from germline, CDR1 is SGHRS and CDR2 is YFSETQ. The CDR3 length is 17 residues. V lost 0 bases and J 4 bases, leaving 19 bases between the germline ends.

This clonotype was counted many times. This clone may be a read error of a much larger clone one base away. This chain uses TRBV28 with TRBJ2-3; 7 positions match TRBD1. There are 14 residues in the CDR3. Germline V gene lookup returns CDR1 MDHEN and CDR2 SYDVKM. The junction had 5 bases not matched to a gene; V was cut back by 6 bases and J by 2 bases. The DNA for the CDR3 is TGTGCCAGCAGAGCCGGGACAGACACAGATACGCAGTATTTT. Its protein is CASRAGTDTDTQYF.

There are many counts of this clonotype. The rearrangement joins TRBV2 to TRBJ2-3; unclear D gene. Germline CDR1 reads SNHLY; CDR2 reads FYNNEI. The CDR3 is 13 residues long. Trimming stripped 5 bases from V and 6 bases from J, with 12 bases between. This chain's CDR3 is CASSYRPGDTQYF. The CDR3 coding sequence is TGTGCCAGCAGTTACCGGCCCGGCGATACGCAGTATTTT.

At least ten counts were recorded for this clonotype. V gene TRBV20-1 combines with J gene TRBJ2-3; D unresolved. The CDR3 is 16 residues long. Trimming stripped 0 bases from V and 1 base from J, with 14 bases between. CDR1 and CDR2 from the germline V gene are DFQATT and SNEGSKA (reference sequence). CDR3 coding DNA: TGCAGTGCTAGAGATCGGCTGCGGCAAGGCACAGATACGCAGTATTTT. Its translation: CSARDRLRQGTDTQYF.

This clonotype was counted at least ten times. The J gene is TRBJ1-1, the V gene TRBV12-3 or TRBV12-4; 7 nucleotides align to TRBD1. V gave up 7 bases and J gave up 5 bases; unmatched junction bases: 13. The CDR3 is 15 amino acids. CDR3 sequence: CASILPERGQTEAFF. The CDR3 DNA is TGTGCCAGCATTCTCCCCGAAAGGGGGCAAACTGAAGCTTTCTTT.

With respect to this clonotype: Here the CDR3 omits its conserved ending phenylalanine or tryptophan, so a read error is the likely source. V gene TRBV12-3 or TRBV12-4 combines with J gene TRBJ2-1; 9 nucleotides align to TRBD2. The CDR3 is 16 amino acids. V lost 3 bases and J lost 4; bases outside the gene matches: 7. The CDR3 region has the DNA TGTGCCAGCAGTTTCGCCCTAGCGGGACGGTACAATGAGCAGTTCCTC. This codes for CASSFALAGRYNEQFL.

The chain is built from TRBV4-1 and TRBJ1-1; D may be TRBD1 (5 bases). V shed 0 bases and J shed 7 bases, with 9 bases lying between them. The CDR3 is 13 amino acids. Germline values: CDR1 MGHRA, CDR2 YSYEKL. CDR3 region: CASSQERGSEAFF. The CDR3 coding sequence is TGCGCCAGCAGCCAAGAGAGGGGAAGTGAAGCTTTCTTT.

This clonotype was seen at least ten times. The J gene is TRBJ2-3, the V gene TRBV15, with 14 bases fitting TRBD2. Germline loops: CDR1 LNHNV, CDR2 YYDKDF (reference sequence). The CDR3 extends over 17 amino acids. Germline trimming cut 1 base from V and 4 bases from J; bases unmatched to any gene: 4. This chain's CDR3 is CATSRGGLAGVPDTQYF. CDR3 DNA: TGTGCCACCAGCAGAGGGGGACTAGCGGGAGTTCCAGATACGCAGTATTTT.

This clonotype occurred many times. The gene calls are TRBV7-9 and TRBJ2-5; D might be TRBD2 (5 bases). V was pared by 0 bases and J by 1 base, with 6 bases between. The CDR3 is made up of 14 amino acids. The germline V gene encodes CDR1 SEHNR and CDR2 FQNEAQ (reference sequence). The CDR3 sequence: CASSLALAQETQYF. The CDR3 DNA follows: TGTGCCAGCAGCTTAGCGCTAGCCCAAGAGACCCAGTACTTC.

This clonotype came up a few times. The J gene is TRBJ1-3, the V gene TRBV20-1, with TRBD1 matching 7 bases. This CDR3 spans 16 amino acids. V lost 4 bases, J lost 3 bases, and 12 bases stayed unmatched. From germline, CDR1 is DFQATT and CDR2 SNEGSKA (reference sequence). The CDR3, as DNA: TGCAGTGCTAAACACAGACAGGGCGCTTTTGGAAACACCATATATTTT. Translated, it gives CSAKHRQGAFGNTIYF.

This clonotype showed up many times. The chain joins TRBV28 to TRBJ2-3; 9 bases are shared with TRBD2. Germline-derived CDR1 and CDR2 are MDHEN and SYDVKM. The V gene end was trimmed by 3 bases and the J gene end by 4 bases; junction bases not matched to a gene: 8. The CDR3 extends over 16 amino acids. The CDR3 region is CASSLAGLASADTQYF. The CDR3 nucleotides are TGTGCCAGCAGTTTGGCTGGACTAGCGAGCGCAGATACGCAGTATTTT.

This clonotype was seen only a few times. The chain combines TRBV12-3 or TRBV12-4 with TRBJ2-4, with D tentatively TRBD1 or TRBD2 (7 bases each). The CDR3 runs to 15 residues. V was shortened by 6 bases and J by 2 bases, with 14 bases between the two germline ends. As DNA, the CDR3 is TGTGCCAGCAGCCCAGGGGGGGTGACCAAAAACATTCAGTACTTC. This sequence encodes CASSPGGVTKNIQYF.

This clonotype has only a few counts. This rearrangement joins TRBV29-1 to TRBJ2-1; 14 positions match TRBD2. Germline assignment: CDR1 SQVTM and CDR2 ANQGSEA. The J segment lost 13 bases and the V segment lost 6 bases, leaving 11 bases of the junction unmatched. The CDR3 sequence is 14 residues long. The CDR3 spells CSVLTAGTSGSQFF. In DNA form, the CDR3 reads TGCAGCGTCCTCACCGCCGGGACTAGCGGGAGTCAGTTCTTC.

In this sample, this clonotype turned up many times. The chain carries TRBV2 and TRBJ1-2; 7 nucleotides line up with TRBD1. Germline V lookup: CDR1 SNHLY, CDR2 FYNNEI. V lost 9 bases, J lost 2 bases, and 0 bases stayed unmatched. This CDR3 spans 11 amino acids. The CDR3 loop reads CARGQNYGYTF. The CDR3 DNA sequence: TGTGCCAGGGGACAGAACTATGGCTACACCTTC.

This clonotype was seen ten or more times. The chain links TRBV6-5 to TRBJ2-2, with TRBD1 matching over 9 bases. With 2 bases clipped from V and 0 bases from J, the junction kept 1 base outside the gene matches. Germline V CDR1 and CDR2: MNHEY, SVGAGI. There are 16 residues in the CDR3. Written as DNA, the CDR3 is TGTGCCAGCAGTTACGGGGACAGGGCGAACACCGGGGAGCTGTTTTTT. This translates into CASSYGDRANTGELFF.

This clonotype was seen many times. The CDR3 reads CASSLNHGYTF. The CDR3 DNA reads TGTGCCAGCAGCTTAAACCATGGCTACACCTTC. This chain links TRBV7-2 with TRBJ1-2; D is ambiguous. V was cut by 2 bases and J by 6 bases, with 4 bases left in between. CDR1 and CDR2 from the germline V gene are SGHTA and FQGNSA. The CDR3 has 11 residues.

In this sample, this clonotype turned up a few times. V and J are TRBV10-2 and TRBJ2-7; D ambiguous. Germline CDR1 reads WSHSY; CDR2 reads SAAADI. Trimming pared 7 bases from V and 0 bases from J, leaving 7 bases between. This CDR3 contains 12 residues. The CDR3 DNA reads as TGCGCCAGCACGGAGCCCTCCTACGAGCAGTACTTC. Encoded protein: CASTEPSYEQYF.

This clonotype was counted a few times. The V call is TRBV18, the J call TRBJ2-2; 8 bases map to TRBD1. The V and J ends lost 4 bases and 3 bases, in that order; junction bases with no gene match: 10. This CDR3 is built from 17 residues. Germline-derived CDR1 and CDR2 are KGHSH and LQKENI. Here the CDR3 reads CASSLARGRGHTGELFF. CDR3 DNA: TGTGCCAGCTCACTCGCCAGGGGGCGAGGTCACACCGGGGAGCTGTTTTTT.

This clonotype has more than one count but fewer than ten. This chain links TRBV27 with TRBJ2-2; TRBD2 aligns across 16 bases. This CDR3 spans 17 amino acids. J was trimmed by 4 bases and V by 4 bases; bases with no gene match: 3. Germline CDR1 MNHEY, CDR2 SMNVEV (reference sequence). The CDR3 loop reads CASSWGLAGGPTGELFF. The CDR3 bases are TGTGCCAGCAGTTGGGGACTAGCGGGAGGGCCCACCGGGGAGCTGTTTTTT.

This clonotype was recorded many times. V gene TRBV30 combines with J gene TRBJ2-7, with D possibly being TRBD1 or TRBD2 (5 bases each). There are 14 residues in the CDR3. CDR1 and CDR2 (germline): GTSNPN, SVGIG (reference sequence). V was pared by 3 bases and J by 6 bases, with 18 bases between. CDR3 DNA sequence: TGTGCCTGGAGGCCCTCTTGGGGACGGGGCGAGCAGTACTTC. Encoded protein: CAWRPSWGRGEQYF.

This clonotype was seen more than once but under ten times. This chain links TRBV6-2 or TRBV6-3 with TRBJ1-3; tentative D call: TRBD1 (6 bases). V was shortened by 0 bases and J by 4 bases, with 19 bases between the two germline ends. The CDR3 is 18 amino acids. CDR1 is MNHEY and CDR2 is SVGEGT in the germline V gene. As DNA, the CDR3 is TGTGCCAGCAGTTACTCACGCCGGACAGAGGGTGTCGGAAACACCATATATTTT. As protein: CASSYSRRTEGVGNTIYF.

V gene TRBV5-6 combines with J gene TRBJ2-2; the match to TRBD2 covers 7 bases. The CDR3 loop spans 20 amino acids. The germline V gene encodes CDR1 SGHDT and CDR2 YYEEEE. V shed 0 bases, J shed 5 bases, and the junction held 19 bases outside the gene matches. The CDR3 loop is CASSLVGRDFGGRETGELFF. CDR3 nucleotides: TGTGCCAGCAGCTTGGTGGGACGAGATTTTGGCGGGAGAGAAACCGGGGAGCTGTTTTTT.

At least ten counts were recorded for this clonotype. The V gene is TRBV28, the J gene TRBJ2-7; 7 positions agree with TRBD1. V lost 3 bases, J lost 7 bases, and 6 bases stayed unmatched. The CDR3 runs to 13 residues. CDR1 and CDR2 (germline): MDHEN, SYDVKM. The CDR3 DNA is TGTGCCAGCAGTTTCCCTCTGGGACAGGAGCAGTACTTC. Translation: CASSFPLGQEQYF.

The rearrangement uses TRBV5-1 and TRBJ1-2, with D tentatively TRBD1 (5 bases). Germline values: CDR1 SGHRS, CDR2 YFSETQ. V was shortened by 4 bases and J by 2 bases, with 15 bases between the two germline ends. The CDR3 has 15 residues. The CDR3: CASSPPSDSNYGYTF. In DNA form, the CDR3 reads TGCGCCAGCAGCCCACCATCCGACAGCAACTATGGCTACACCTTC.

This chain connects TRBV9 to TRBJ2-4; D remains unclear. Trimming removed 3 bases from V and 9 bases from J, with 16 bases in between. CDR3 size: 14 residues. The V gene's germline CDR1 is SGDLS and CDR2 YYNGEE. CDR3 sequence reads: CASSGVHSASIQYF. As DNA, the CDR3 is TGTGCCAGCAGCGGGGTCCACTCCGCGAGCATTCAGTACTTC.

The rearrangement links TRBV7-9 to TRBJ2-3; 7 bases align to TRBD2. Germline assignment: CDR1 SEHNR and CDR2 FQNEAQ (reference sequence). The CDR3 extends over 18 amino acids. V gave up 5 bases and J gave up 4 bases; unmatched junction bases: 18. The CDR3 sequence is CASSRGERAYRGADTQYF. The CDR3 DNA reads TGTGCCAGCAGCCGGGGGGAGAGGGCCTATCGGGGAGCAGATACGCAGTATTTT.

Regarding this clonotype: A read error may explain this, as a much larger clone is one base away. The chain recombines TRBV12-5 with TRBJ2-2; the match to TRBD1 covers 7 bases. The CDR3 is made up of 15 amino acids. The germline CDR1 and CDR2 sequences are LGHNT and FRNRAP. Trimming took 4 bases from V and 3 from J; bases not matched to a gene: 5. The CDR3 sequence is CASGSGTEDTGELFF. CDR3 bases: TGTGCTAGTGGTTCCGGGACAGAGGACACCGGGGAGCTGTTTTTT.

This clonotype was recorded at least ten times. V usage is TRBV29-1 and J usage is TRBJ1-6; 7 bases agree with TRBD1. Trimming took 4 bases from V and 8 from J; bases not matched to a gene: 5. CDR1 is SQVTM and CDR2 is ANQGSEA in the germline V gene. CDR3 size: 13 residues. As DNA, the CDR3 is TGCAGCGTTGCGACAGGGACCGATTCACCCCTCCACTTT. Protein sequence: CSVATGTDSPLHF.

This sequence joins TRBV27 and TRBJ2-3; unclear D gene. Looked up from germline, CDR1 is MNHEY and CDR2 is SMNVEV (reference sequence). This CDR3 region has 19 residues. The germline V and J ends were trimmed by 2 bases and 0 bases, with 21 bases remaining between them. CDR3 sequence reads: CASSLRRAAVTTSTDTQYF. Here the CDR3 DNA reads TGTGCCAGCAGTTTAAGACGGGCCGCCGTTACCACTAGCACAGATACGCAGTATTTT.